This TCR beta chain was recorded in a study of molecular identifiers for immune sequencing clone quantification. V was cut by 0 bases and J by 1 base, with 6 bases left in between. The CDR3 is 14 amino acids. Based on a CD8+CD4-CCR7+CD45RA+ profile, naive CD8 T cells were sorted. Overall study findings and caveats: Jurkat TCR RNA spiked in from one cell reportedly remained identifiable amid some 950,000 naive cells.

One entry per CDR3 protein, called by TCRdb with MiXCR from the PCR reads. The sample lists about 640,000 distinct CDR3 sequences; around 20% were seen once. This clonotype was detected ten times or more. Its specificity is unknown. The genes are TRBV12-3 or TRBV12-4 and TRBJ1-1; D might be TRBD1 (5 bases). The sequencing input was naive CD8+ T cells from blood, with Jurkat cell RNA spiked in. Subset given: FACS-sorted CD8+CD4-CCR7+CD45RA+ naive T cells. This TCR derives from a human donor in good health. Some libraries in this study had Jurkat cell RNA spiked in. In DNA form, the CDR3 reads TGTGCCAGCAGTTTAGCGCAGGGGAACACTGAAGCTTTCTTT. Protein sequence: CASSLAQGNTEAFF.